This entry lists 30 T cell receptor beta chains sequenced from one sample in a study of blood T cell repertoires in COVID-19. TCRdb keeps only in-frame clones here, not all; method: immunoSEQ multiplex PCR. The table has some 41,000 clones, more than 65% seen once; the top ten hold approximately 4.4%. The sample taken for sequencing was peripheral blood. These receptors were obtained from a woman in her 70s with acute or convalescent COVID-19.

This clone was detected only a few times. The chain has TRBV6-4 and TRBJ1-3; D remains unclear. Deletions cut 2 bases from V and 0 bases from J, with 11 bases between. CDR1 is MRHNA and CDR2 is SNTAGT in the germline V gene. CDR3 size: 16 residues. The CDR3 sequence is CASSDRRNSSGNTIYF. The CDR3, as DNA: TGTGCCAGCAGTGACCGAAGAAACAGCTCTGGAAACACCATATATTTT.

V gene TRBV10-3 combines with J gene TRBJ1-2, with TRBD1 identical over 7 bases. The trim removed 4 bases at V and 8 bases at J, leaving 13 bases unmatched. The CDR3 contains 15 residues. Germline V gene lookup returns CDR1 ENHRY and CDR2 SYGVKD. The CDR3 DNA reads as TGTGCCATCAGTGCTGACAGGGCCAACTCTGGGGGCTACACCTTC. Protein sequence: CAISADRANSGGYTF.

CDR3 DNA sequence: TGTGCCAGCAGCTTTAGACAGGGTGAAGCTTTCTTT. Protein: CASSFRQGEAFF. This chain connects TRBV7-2 to TRBJ1-1; 7 bases fit TRBD1. The CDR3 totals 12 residues. Germline V gene lookup returns CDR1 SGHTA and CDR2 FQGNSA. The V segment lost 3 bases and the J segment 7 bases; nucleotides outside the gene matches: 2.

The CDR3 sequence is CASSYQLADTYEQYF. As DNA, the CDR3 is TGTGCCAGCAGCTATCAGCTAGCGGATACCTACGAGCAGTACTTC. The chain has TRBV11-3 and TRBJ2-7; 7 bases are shared with TRBD2. Trimming took 4 bases from V and 2 from J; bases not matched to a gene: 8. CDR1 SGHNT and CDR2 YENEEA come from the germline V gene. This CDR3 is built from 15 residues.

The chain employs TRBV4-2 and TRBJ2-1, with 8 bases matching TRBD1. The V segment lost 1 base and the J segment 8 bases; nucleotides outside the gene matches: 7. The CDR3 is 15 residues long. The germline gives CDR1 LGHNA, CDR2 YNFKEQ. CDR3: CASSQGLDRGHEQFF. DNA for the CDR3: TGTGCCAGCAGCCAAGGTCTAGACAGGGGCCATGAGCAGTTCTTC.

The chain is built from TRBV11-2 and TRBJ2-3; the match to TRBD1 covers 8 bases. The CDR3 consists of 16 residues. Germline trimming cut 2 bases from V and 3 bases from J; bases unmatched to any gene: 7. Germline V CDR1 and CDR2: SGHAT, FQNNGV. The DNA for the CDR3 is TGTGCCAGCAGCTTAACCGACAGGGGTATTACAGATACGCAGTATTTT. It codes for CASSLTDRGITDTQYF.

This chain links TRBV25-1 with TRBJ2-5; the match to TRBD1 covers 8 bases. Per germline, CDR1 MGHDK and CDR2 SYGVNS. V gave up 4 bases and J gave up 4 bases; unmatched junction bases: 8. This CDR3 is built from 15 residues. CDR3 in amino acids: CASSVPGQVRETQYF. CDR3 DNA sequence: TGTGCCAGCAGTGTACCGGGACAGGTCAGAGAGACCCAGTACTTC.

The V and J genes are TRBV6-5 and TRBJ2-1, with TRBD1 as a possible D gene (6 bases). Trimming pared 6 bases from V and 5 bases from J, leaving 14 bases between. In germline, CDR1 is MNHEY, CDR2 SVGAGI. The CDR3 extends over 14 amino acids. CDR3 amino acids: CASRGFRGHNEQFF. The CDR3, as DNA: TGTGCCAGCAGAGGATTCAGGGGCCACAATGAGCAGTTCTTC.

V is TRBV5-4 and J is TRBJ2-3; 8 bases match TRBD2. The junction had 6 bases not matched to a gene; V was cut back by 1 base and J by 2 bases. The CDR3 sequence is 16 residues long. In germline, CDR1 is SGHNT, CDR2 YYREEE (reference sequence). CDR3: CASSLRVAGPTDTQYF. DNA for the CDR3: TGTGCCAGCAGCTTGAGAGTAGCGGGACCCACAGATACGCAGTATTTT.

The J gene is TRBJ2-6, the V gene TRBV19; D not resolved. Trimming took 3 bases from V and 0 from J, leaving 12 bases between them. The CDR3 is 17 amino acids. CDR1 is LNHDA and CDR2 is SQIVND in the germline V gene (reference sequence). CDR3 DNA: TGTGCCAGTAGTATCTCCAGCGCCCGCTCTGGGGCCAACGTCCTGACTTTC. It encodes CASSISSARSGANVLTF. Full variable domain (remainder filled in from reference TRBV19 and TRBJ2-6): DGGITQSPKYLFRKEGQNVTLSCEQNLNHDAMYWYRQDPGQGLRLIYYSQIVNDFQKGDIAEGYSVSREKKESFPLTVTSAQKNPTAFYLCASSISSARSGANVLTFGAGSRLTVL.

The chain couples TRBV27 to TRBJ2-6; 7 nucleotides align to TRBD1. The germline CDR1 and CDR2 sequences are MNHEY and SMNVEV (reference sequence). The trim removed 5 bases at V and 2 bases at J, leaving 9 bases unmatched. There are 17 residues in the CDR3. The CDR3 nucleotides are TGTGCCAGCAGTCTACAGACAGGGCTCCCTGGGGCCAACGTCCTGACTTTC. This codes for CASSLQTGLPGANVLTF.

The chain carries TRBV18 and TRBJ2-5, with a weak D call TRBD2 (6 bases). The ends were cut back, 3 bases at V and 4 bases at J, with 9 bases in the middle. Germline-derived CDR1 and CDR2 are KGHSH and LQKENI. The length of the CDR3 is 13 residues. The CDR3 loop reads CASSPNGGETQYF. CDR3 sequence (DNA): TGTGCCAGCTCACCGAACGGGGGAGAGACCCAGTACTTC.

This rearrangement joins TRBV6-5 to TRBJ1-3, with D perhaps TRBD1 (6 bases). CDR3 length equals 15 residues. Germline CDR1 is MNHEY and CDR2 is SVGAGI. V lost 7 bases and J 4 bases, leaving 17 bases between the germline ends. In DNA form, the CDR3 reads TGTGCCAGCATACCTTCGACAGGAGAGGGAAACACCATATATTTT. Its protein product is CASIPSTGEGNTIYF.

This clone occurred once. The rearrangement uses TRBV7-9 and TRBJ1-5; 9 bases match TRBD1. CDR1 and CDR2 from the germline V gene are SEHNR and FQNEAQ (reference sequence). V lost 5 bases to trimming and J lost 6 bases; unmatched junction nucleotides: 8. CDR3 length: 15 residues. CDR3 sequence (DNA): TGTGCCAGCAGCCAAAGTACAGGGGGCGGTCAGCCCCAGCATTTT. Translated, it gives CASSQSTGGGQPQHF.

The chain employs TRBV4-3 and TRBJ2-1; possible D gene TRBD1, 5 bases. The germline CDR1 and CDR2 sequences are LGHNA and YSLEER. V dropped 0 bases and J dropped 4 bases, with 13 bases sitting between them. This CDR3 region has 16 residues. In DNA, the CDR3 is TGCGCCAGCAGCCAAGACCCCAAGGGGTCTTACAATGAGCAGTTCTTC. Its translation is CASSQDPKGSYNEQFF.

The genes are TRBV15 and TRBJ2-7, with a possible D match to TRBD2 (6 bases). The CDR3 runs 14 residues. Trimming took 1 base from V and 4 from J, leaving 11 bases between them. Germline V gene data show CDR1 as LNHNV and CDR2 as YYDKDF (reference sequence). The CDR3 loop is CATSRARLVYEQYF. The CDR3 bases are TGTGCCACCAGCAGAGCGAGACTAGTATACGAGCAGTACTTC.

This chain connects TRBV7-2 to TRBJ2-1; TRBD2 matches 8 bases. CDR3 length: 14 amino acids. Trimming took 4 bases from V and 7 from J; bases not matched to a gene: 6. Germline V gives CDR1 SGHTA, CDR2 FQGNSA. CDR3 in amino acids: CASSSAAGGNEQFF. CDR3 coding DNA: TGTGCCAGCAGCTCCGCCGCGGGGGGTAATGAGCAGTTCTTC.

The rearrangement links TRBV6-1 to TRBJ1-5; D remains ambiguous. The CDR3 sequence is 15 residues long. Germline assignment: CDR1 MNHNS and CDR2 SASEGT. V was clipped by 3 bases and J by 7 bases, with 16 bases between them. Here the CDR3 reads CASSDGGRLGQPQHF. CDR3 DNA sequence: TGTGCCAGCAGTGATGGAGGGCGCTTGGGACAGCCCCAGCATTTT.

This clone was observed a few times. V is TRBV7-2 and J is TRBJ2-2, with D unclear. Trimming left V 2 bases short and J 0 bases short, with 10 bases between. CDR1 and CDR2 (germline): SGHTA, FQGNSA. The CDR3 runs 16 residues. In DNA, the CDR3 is TGTGCCAGCAGCTTATCTCTGTTCGCGAACACCGGGGAGCTGTTTTTT. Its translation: CASSLSLFANTGELFF.

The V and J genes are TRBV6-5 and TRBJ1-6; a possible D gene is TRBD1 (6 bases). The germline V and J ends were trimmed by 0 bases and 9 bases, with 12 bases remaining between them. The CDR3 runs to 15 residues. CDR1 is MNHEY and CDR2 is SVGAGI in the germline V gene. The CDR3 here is CASSYSRTAGSPLHF. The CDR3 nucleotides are TGTGCCAGCAGTTACTCTCGGACAGCTGGTTCACCCCTCCACTTT.

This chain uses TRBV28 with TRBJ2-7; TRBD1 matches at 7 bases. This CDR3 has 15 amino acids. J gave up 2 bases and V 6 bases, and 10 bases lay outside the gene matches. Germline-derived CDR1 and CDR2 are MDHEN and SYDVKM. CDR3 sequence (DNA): TGTGCCAGCAGGGAAACAGGGGCTCGAACCTACGAGCAGTACTTC. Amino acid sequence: CASRETGARTYEQYF.

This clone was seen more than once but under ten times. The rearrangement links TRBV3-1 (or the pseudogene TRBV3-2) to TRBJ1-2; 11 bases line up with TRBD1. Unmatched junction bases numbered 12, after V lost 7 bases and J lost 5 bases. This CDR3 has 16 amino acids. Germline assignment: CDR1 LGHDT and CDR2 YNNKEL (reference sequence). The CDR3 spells CASKPRGDRGEYGYTF. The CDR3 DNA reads TGTGCCAGCAAACCCCGGGGGGACAGGGGGGAGTATGGCTACACCTTC.

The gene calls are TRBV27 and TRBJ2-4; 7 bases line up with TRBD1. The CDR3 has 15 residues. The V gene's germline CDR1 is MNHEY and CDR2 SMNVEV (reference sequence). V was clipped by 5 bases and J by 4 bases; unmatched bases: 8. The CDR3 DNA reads TGTGCCAGCAGTCGACTCGACAGGGAGAAAAACATTCAGTACTTC. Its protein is CASSRLDREKNIQYF.

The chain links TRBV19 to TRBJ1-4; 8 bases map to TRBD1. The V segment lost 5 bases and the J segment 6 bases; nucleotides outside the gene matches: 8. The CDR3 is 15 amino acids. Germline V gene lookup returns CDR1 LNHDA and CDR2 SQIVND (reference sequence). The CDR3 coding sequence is TGTGCCAGTAGTTCTGCTACAGGGGGTGATGAAAAACTGTTTTTT. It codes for CASSSATGGDEKLFF.

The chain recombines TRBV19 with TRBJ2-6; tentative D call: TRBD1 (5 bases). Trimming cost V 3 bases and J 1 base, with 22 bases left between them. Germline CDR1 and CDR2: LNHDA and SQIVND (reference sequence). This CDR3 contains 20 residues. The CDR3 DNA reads TGTGCCAGTAGTATGGTCGGGCGGAGAAGGGGTAAATCTGGGGCCAACGTCCTGACTTTC. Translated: CASSMVGRRRGKSGANVLTF.

The DNA for the CDR3 is TGTGCCAGCAGTTACTCCCTCCCGGACAGTCCCTACGAGCAGTACTTC. Its protein is CASSYSLPDSPYEQYF. V gene TRBV6-5 combines with J gene TRBJ2-7; D perhaps matches TRBD1 (6 bases). The CDR3 contains 16 residues. Germline V gene sequence: CDR1 MNHEY, CDR2 SVGAGI. Trimming stripped 0 bases from V and 2 bases from J, with 14 bases between.

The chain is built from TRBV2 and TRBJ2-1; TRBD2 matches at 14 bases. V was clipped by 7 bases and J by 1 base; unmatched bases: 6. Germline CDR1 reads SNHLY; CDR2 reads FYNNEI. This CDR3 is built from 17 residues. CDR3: CASIPGTSGSSYNEQFF. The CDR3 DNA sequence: TGTGCCAGCATCCCCGGGACTAGCGGGAGTTCCTACAATGAGCAGTTCTTC.

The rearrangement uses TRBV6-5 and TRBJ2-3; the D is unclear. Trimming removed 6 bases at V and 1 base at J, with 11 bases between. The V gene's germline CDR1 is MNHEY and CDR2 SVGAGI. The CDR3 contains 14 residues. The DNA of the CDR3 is TGTGCCAGCAGCGCGCTTGGAGGCACAGATACGCAGTATTTT. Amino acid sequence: CASSALGGTDTQYF.

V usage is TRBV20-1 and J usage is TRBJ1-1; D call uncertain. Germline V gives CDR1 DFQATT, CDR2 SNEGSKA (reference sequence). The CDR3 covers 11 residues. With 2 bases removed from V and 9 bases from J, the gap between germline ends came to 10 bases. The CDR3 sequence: CSARLKWQAFF. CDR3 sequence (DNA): TGCAGTGCTAGACTGAAGTGGCAAGCTTTCTTT.

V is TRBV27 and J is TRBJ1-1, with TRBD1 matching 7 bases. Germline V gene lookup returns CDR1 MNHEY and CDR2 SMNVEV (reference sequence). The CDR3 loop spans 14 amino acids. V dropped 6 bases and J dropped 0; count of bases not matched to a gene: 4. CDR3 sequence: CASRTDRMNTEAFF. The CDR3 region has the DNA TGTGCCAGCAGAACGGACAGGATGAACACTGAAGCTTTCTTT.